These T cell receptor beta chains were read from a single sample in a study of response to subunit inactivated influenza vaccine. TCRdb re-derived calls from the RT-PCR reads in MiXCR, one entry per CDR3 protein. Of hundreds of thousands of distinct CDR3 sequences in the sample, approximately 7.7% were seen once. Sequencing was performed on PBMCs from blood, taken 23 to 25 months after vaccination. These receptors all stem from a man between 50 and 69 years old who received an inactivated influenza vaccine. The CDR3 runs from the conserved cysteine through the conserved F or W. Fields, in order: V gene, D gene, J gene, clone size, CDR3 DNA, CDR3 protein. D genes are given only for firm matches. Not every row has a clone size; where given, it reads once, few, many or a size class.

V gene: TRBV4-3; D gene: -; J gene: TRBJ1-3; clone size: -; CDR3 DNA: TGCGCCAGCAGCCAAGATTGGTCGGGGACTGGAAACACCATATATTTT; CDR3 protein: CASSQDWSGTGNTIYF
V gene: TRBV20-1; D gene: -; J gene: TRBJ1-1; clone size: few; CDR3 DNA: TGCAGTGCTAGAGAGTACAACGAAGCTTTCTTT; CDR3 protein: CSAREYNEAFF
V gene: TRBV20-1; D gene: -; J gene: TRBJ2-3; clone size: many; CDR3 DNA: TGCAGTGCTGCTAGGAGGGGGCTGGGCACAGATACGCAGTATTTT; CDR3 protein: CSAARRGLGTDTQYF
V gene: TRBV12-3/TRBV12-4; D gene: -; J gene: TRBJ1-5; clone size: few; CDR3 DNA: TGTGCCAGCAGACACGACAGGAATCAGCCCCAGCATTTT; CDR3 protein: CASRHDRNQPQHF
V gene: TRBV10-3; D gene: -; J gene: TRBJ2-7; clone size: few; CDR3 DNA: TGTGCCACTTGGAGTTACGGGGGCTCCTACGAGCAGTACTTC; CDR3 protein: CATWSYGGSYEQYF
V gene: TRBV7-2; D gene: TRBD1; J gene: TRBJ2-1; clone size: many; CDR3 DNA: TGTGCCAGCAGCCGGACAGGTTTTAACAATGAGCAGTTCTTC; CDR3 protein: CASSRTGFNNEQFF
V gene: TRBV3-1; D gene: -; J gene: TRBJ2-3; clone size: many; CDR3 DNA: TGTGCCAGCAGCCAAGAATTCAGCACAGATACGCAGTATTTT; CDR3 protein: CASSQEFSTDTQYF
V gene: TRBV10-1; D gene: -; J gene: TRBJ2-3; clone size: -; CDR3 DNA: TGCGCCAGCATGAGAGGGCCGGAGGATACGCAGTATTTT; CDR3 protein: CASMRGPEDTQYF
V gene: TRBV20-1; D gene: TRBD1; J gene: TRBJ1-2; clone size: -; CDR3 DNA: TGCAGTGCTGGGACAGGGTCGGTTTCTGGCTACACCTTC; CDR3 protein: CSAGTGSVSGYTF
V gene: TRBV6-2/TRBV6-3; D gene: TRBD2; J gene: TRBJ2-1; clone size: many; CDR3 DNA: TGTGCCAGCAGACCCGGACTAGGGACGAATGAGCAGTTCTTC; CDR3 protein: CASRPGLGTNEQFF
V gene: TRBV20-1; D gene: -; J gene: TRBJ2-7; clone size: many; CDR3 DNA: TGCAGTGCTAGAGTTCAGCCCTACGAGCAGTACTTC; CDR3 protein: CSARVQPYEQYF
V gene: TRBV5-6; D gene: TRBD1; J gene: TRBJ1-5; clone size: many; CDR3 DNA: TGTGCCAGCAGCATACCTCCGGGACAGGGGATTCAGCCCCAGCATTTT; CDR3 protein: CASSIPPGQGIQPQHF
V gene: TRBV12-3/TRBV12-4; D gene: -; J gene: TRBJ2-3; clone size: many; CDR3 DNA: TGTGCCAGCAGTTCGGAGGTTGGCACAGATACGCAGTATTTT; CDR3 protein: CASSSEVGTDTQYF
V gene: TRBV12-3/TRBV12-4; D gene: TRBD1; J gene: TRBJ1-6; clone size: -; CDR3 DNA: TGTGCCAGCAGTCAGGGACAGGGACTTTCACCCCTCCACTTT; CDR3 protein: CASSQGQGLSPLHF
V gene: TRBV7-2; D gene: -; J gene: TRBJ2-7; clone size: few; CDR3 DNA: TGTGCCAGCAGCTTAGGCCGGAGGTCCGAGCAGTACTTC; CDR3 protein: CASSLGRRSEQYF
V gene: TRBV6-1; D gene: -; J gene: TRBJ1-2; clone size: -; CDR3 DNA: TGTGCCAGCAGCCGTTCTTCTAACTATGGCTACACCTTC; CDR3 protein: CASSRSSNYGYTF
V gene: TRBV16; D gene: -; J gene: TRBJ2-2; clone size: -; CDR3 DNA: TGTGCCAGCAGCCAAAAATTCGCCGGGGAGCTGTTTTTT; CDR3 protein: CASSQKFAGELFF
V gene: TRBV20-1; D gene: TRBD2; J gene: TRBJ2-5; clone size: few; CDR3 DNA: TGCAGTGCTACCCCTTATGCAGCGGGGGGACAAGAGACCCAGTACTTC; CDR3 protein: CSATPYAAGGQETQYF
V gene: TRBV5-1; D gene: TRBD1; J gene: TRBJ2-3; clone size: many; CDR3 DNA: TGCGCCAGCAGGACAGGGGGCTATGTAACAGATACGCAGTATTTT; CDR3 protein: CASRTGGYVTDTQYF
V gene: TRBV6-1; D gene: TRBD1; J gene: TRBJ2-7; clone size: few; CDR3 DNA: TGTGCCAGCAGTGAGGGACAGGGGGTCCTCAGGAGCTCCTACGAGCAGTACTTC; CDR3 protein: CASSEGQGVLRSSYEQYF
V gene: TRBV3-1; D gene: TRBD2; J gene: TRBJ2-7; clone size: -; CDR3 DNA: TGTGCCAGCAGCCACCTAGCGGGAGGGCAAAGTTCCTACGAGCAGTACTTC; CDR3 protein: CASSHLAGGQSSYEQYF
V gene: TRBV6-1; D gene: -; J gene: TRBJ2-5; clone size: -; CDR3 DNA: TGTGCCAGCAGTAGGGGGGCCGGAGGTCAAGAAACCCAGTACTTC; CDR3 protein: CASSRGAGGQETQYF
V gene: TRBV27; D gene: -; J gene: TRBJ1-2; clone size: few; CDR3 DNA: TGTGCCAGCAGTTTAAGGGGGGACACCACAGGCTATGGCTACACCTTC; CDR3 protein: CASSLRGDTTGYGYTF
V gene: TRBV4-3; D gene: -; J gene: TRBJ2-5; clone size: -; CDR3 DNA: TGCGCCAGCAGCTCAAGGTTAAAGCCCGAAGAGACCCAGTACTTC; CDR3 protein: CASSSRLKPEETQYF
V gene: TRBV18; D gene: -; J gene: TRBJ2-2; clone size: many; CDR3 DNA: TGTGCCAGCTCAGCCCGGGTTGACGCCGGGGAGCTGTTTTTT; CDR3 protein: CASSARVDAGELFF
V gene: TRBV7-2; D gene: -; J gene: TRBJ1-2; clone size: -; CDR3 DNA: TGTGCCAGCAGCCAGGGATCCAACGGTGGCTACACCTTC; CDR3 protein: CASSQGSNGGYTF
V gene: TRBV4-3; D gene: -; J gene: TRBJ1-5; clone size: -; CDR3 DNA: TGCGCCAGCAGCCAAGATAGGTCATCGGGCCAGCCCCAGCATTTT; CDR3 protein: CASSQDRSSGQPQHF
V gene: TRBV29-1; D gene: -; J gene: TRBJ2-3; clone size: many; CDR3 DNA: TGCAGCGGACGACCCACTGGGGATACGCAGTATTTT; CDR3 protein: CSGRPTGDTQYF
V gene: TRBV12-3/TRBV12-4; D gene: -; J gene: TRBJ2-5; clone size: few; CDR3 DNA: TGTGCCAGCAGAATATCAGGGAAAGAGACCCAGTACTTC; CDR3 protein: CASRISGKETQYF
V gene: TRBV2; D gene: -; J gene: TRBJ1-5; clone size: -; CDR3 DNA: TGTGCCAGCAGTGAAGCGTCTATGGAAATTTTCATAAGCAATCAGCCCCAGCATTTT; CDR3 protein: CASSEASMEIFISNQPQHF
V gene: TRBV6-2/TRBV6-3; D gene: TRBD2; J gene: TRBJ2-3; clone size: many; CDR3 DNA: TGTGCCAGCAGTCGACTAGCGGGAGAGGCGGATACGCAGTATTTT; CDR3 protein: CASSRLAGEADTQYF
V gene: TRBV24-1; D gene: TRBD2; J gene: TRBJ2-3; clone size: few; CDR3 DNA: TGTGCCACCAGTACTCGGAAGCGCACAACTCCAGCGGGAGGGGCAGATACGCAGTATTTT; CDR3 protein: CATSTRKRTTPAGGADTQYF
V gene: TRBV5-1; D gene: -; J gene: TRBJ2-1; clone size: few; CDR3 DNA: TGCGCCAGCACCACGGACTCCTCCTACAATGAGCAGTTCTTC; CDR3 protein: CASTTDSSYNEQFF
V gene: TRBV6-6; D gene: TRBD1; J gene: TRBJ1-1; clone size: many; CDR3 DNA: TGTGCCAGCACCCAGGGGGCGAGGACTGAAGCTTTCTTT; CDR3 protein: CASTQGARTEAFF
V gene: TRBV5-6; D gene: TRBD2; J gene: TRBJ2-5; clone size: few; CDR3 DNA: TGTGCCAGCAGCTCCAGACTAGCGGGAGGGCCGGGGACCCAGTACTTC; CDR3 protein: CASSSRLAGGPGTQYF
V gene: TRBV10-3; D gene: TRBD2; J gene: TRBJ2-5; clone size: -; CDR3 DNA: TGTGCCAGCAGTGGAGGGACTAGCGGCGGTTGGGAGACCCAGTACTTC; CDR3 protein: CASSGGTSGGWETQYF
V gene: TRBV20-1; D gene: TRBD2; J gene: TRBJ2-1; clone size: few; CDR3 DNA: TGCAGTGCTATTAGCGGGAGGGTCTACAATGAGCAGTTCTTC; CDR3 protein: CSAISGRVYNEQFF
V gene: TRBV6-2/TRBV6-3; D gene: TRBD1; J gene: TRBJ2-5; clone size: -; CDR3 DNA: TGTGCCAGCAGTTACTCAGGGGGCCCGTGGGCCCAGTACTTC; CDR3 protein: CASSYSGGPWAQYF
V gene: TRBV4-3; D gene: -; J gene: TRBJ1-3; clone size: few; CDR3 DNA: TGCGCCAGCAGCCAAGTGCTGGGGGCTGGAAACACCATATATTTT; CDR3 protein: CASSQVLGAGNTIYF
V gene: TRBV29-1; D gene: -; J gene: TRBJ2-7; clone size: -; CDR3 DNA: TGCAGCGTTGAAGCAGGGCTCTCCTACGAGCAGTACTTC; CDR3 protein: CSVEAGLSYEQYF
V gene: TRBV29-1; D gene: -; J gene: TRBJ1-2; clone size: many; CDR3 DNA: TGCAGCGTTGGGGGCCCGGCCTATGGCTACACCTTC; CDR3 protein: CSVGGPAYGYTF
V gene: TRBV27; D gene: -; J gene: TRBJ1-5; clone size: -; CDR3 DNA: TGTGCCAGCAGTTTAAGGGCGGGAATGAGCAATCAGCCCCAGCATTTT; CDR3 protein: CASSLRAGMSNQPQHF
V gene: TRBV7-2; D gene: -; J gene: TRBJ1-2; clone size: many; CDR3 DNA: TGTGCCAGCTCCCCCGGACAGTTCTATGGCTACACCTTC; CDR3 protein: CASSPGQFYGYTF
V gene: TRBV7-9; D gene: -; J gene: TRBJ1-1; clone size: many; CDR3 DNA: TGTGCCAGCAGCTTAGCCCCGGGCGGGGATGAAGCTTTCTTT; CDR3 protein: CASSLAPGGDEAFF
V gene: TRBV7-2; D gene: TRBD2; J gene: TRBJ2-2; clone size: -; CDR3 DNA: TGTGCCAGCAGCTTCCCGGGAGGTACCGGGGAGCTGTTTTTT; CDR3 protein: CASSFPGGTGELFF
V gene: TRBV4-3; D gene: -; J gene: TRBJ2-3; clone size: -; CDR3 DNA: TGCGCCAGCAGCCAACGCCCACCGGCGGGCCACACAGATACGCAGTATTTT; CDR3 protein: CASSQRPPAGHTDTQYF
V gene: TRBV9; D gene: -; J gene: TRBJ2-1; clone size: few; CDR3 DNA: TGTGCCAGCAGCGTAGGGGGACGGGATGTCAACAATGAGCAGTTCTTC; CDR3 protein: CASSVGGRDVNNEQFF
V gene: TRBV27; D gene: -; J gene: TRBJ2-3; clone size: -; CDR3 DNA: TGTGCCAGCAGTTCCCATCTTAAGGGGGAGGGCGGTACGCAGTATTTT; CDR3 protein: CASSSHLKGEGGTQYF
V gene: TRBV6-2/TRBV6-3; D gene: TRBD2; J gene: TRBJ2-7; clone size: -; CDR3 DNA: TGTGCCAGCAGTTACGGACTAGCCCACGAGCAGTACTTC; CDR3 protein: CASSYGLAHEQYF
V gene: TRBV6-5; D gene: -; J gene: TRBJ1-2; clone size: many; CDR3 DNA: TGTGCCAGCAGTTACGGGTCAGGGAACTATGGCTACACCTTC; CDR3 protein: CASSYGSGNYGYTF
V gene: TRBV20-1; D gene: -; J gene: TRBJ2-1; clone size: -; CDR3 DNA: TGCAGTGAGAGAGTAGGGGCCCAAGAGCAGTTCTTC; CDR3 protein: CSERVGAQEQFF
V gene: TRBV12-3/TRBV12-4; D gene: TRBD2; J gene: TRBJ2-1; clone size: -; CDR3 DNA: TGTGCCAGCAGACCCGGGGGGTATGAGCAGTTCTTC; CDR3 protein: CASRPGGYEQFF